This entry concerns a single TCR beta chain. Its antigen is as yet unknown. These data come from a study of beta chain features in type 1 diabetes. On the study more broadly: All samples together contributed almost 110,000,000 sorted cells for examination. The study's findings and limits: PCR might favor shorter templates, but any such skew would affect patients and controls equally. Type 1 diabetes patients had TCRB CDR3s that were shorter (moderately but significantly so) in all four CD4+ subsets.

Sequencing targeted expressed TCRB transcripts, as all isolated RNA had been reverse transcribed. For naive, central memory and regulatory T cell samples, reads averaged roughly 4 million. Produced via immunoSEQ multiplex PCR; TCRdb's table is partial and in-frame only. The table includes roughly 330,000 clones, roughly 12% detected once. Every sorted population was more than 95% pure. In germline, CDR1 is SNHLY, CDR2 FYNNEI. V lost 7 bases and J 4 bases, leaving 17 bases between the germline ends. The CDR3 spans 14 residues. The sequence came from a woman under 30 with type 1 diabetes. The chain combines TRBV2 with TRBJ2-7, with D perhaps TRBD2 (5 bases). The sequenced sample was naive CD4+ T cells from blood. This CDR3 reads CASTWSSGTYEQYF. The CDR3 DNA follows: TGTGCCAGCACTTGGTCGAGCGGAACATACGAGCAGTACTTC.